This T cell receptor beta chain derives from a study of identical twins (dated by TCRdb to between 2015 and 2016). Concerning the study at large: TCR alpha and beta repertoires from monozygotic twins, unrelated adults of various ages and cord blood were deep-sequenced to test whether fetal clonotypes persist. Replicate twin experiments were performed at different times using different library preparation protocols to rule out contamination. The full study reports these points: Compared with coincidental sharing between unrelated individuals, out-of-frame TCR alpha sequences shared between twins had an excess of sequences with low generation probability. Fewer insertions were carried by abundant cord blood beta clonotypes; a weaker similar trend was observed in young adult naive repertoires, while no such trend was observed in memory repertoires. Recombination models systematically underestimated out-of-frame TCR alpha sharing in monozygotic twins but agreed with sharing between unrelated individuals. Excess twin sharing in beta out-of-frame sequences was weaker because fewer shared sequences lowered the signal-to-noise ratio. Invariant T cells such as MAIT and iNKT could partly confound zero-insertion analyses, although diverse VJ usage argued against such confounding for most clonotypes. Because the same donors could not be followed over many years, the conclusions depended on cross-sectional statistical analysis.

The library was prepared using 5' RACE. Sequencing instrument: Illumina HiSeq 2000. A universal primer binding site was introduced by template switching, and a unique molecular identifier was present in the final cDNA, enabling accurate counting of TCR cDNA molecules. First-strand cDNA for TCR alpha and beta chains was synthesized from specific primers in the conserved constant-segment region. Each cDNA library was double barcoded, with a SMART-Mk sample barcode plus Illumina barcodes, to control for contamination. TruSeq adapter sequences and Illumina sample barcodes were added in two successive PCR steps. The TCR alpha and beta cDNA libraries were sequenced on the Illumina HiSeq platform using custom primers. In the authors' own workflow: Raw reads were processed with MiGEC to extract unique molecular identifiers, and MiXCR was used to determine CDR3 positions. Recombination models were inferred per individual with the repgenHMM and IGoR tools using an EM algorithm. The tcR package in R was used for shared clonotype analysis, with sharing normalized by the product of cloneset sizes. To study raw recombination without the effects of thymic and clonal selection, out-of-frame nonproductive sequences were analyzed. In-frame beta chains were kept once TCRdb had trimmed the public reads at Q25 with fastp and called clones with MiXCR. CDR3 protein duplicates are merged, each entry listing the most common genes and DNA. The V and J calls were not made by the authors but by TCRdb's processing. This sample is represented by 750,000 to 950,000 distinct CDR3 sequences; around an eighth of them were singletons. Jointly, the top ten make up around 1.5% of the sample.

V drops 5 bases and J drops 2 bases, leaving 18 bases in between. The CDR3 goes from the cysteine to the phenylalanine over 15 residues. Of all the DNA, just the CDR3 is kept, 45 bases in frame from base 1. Reading the germline V gene (reference sequence) gives CDR1 DFQATT and CDR2 SNEGSKA. With respect to this clonotype: Its antigen is unknown. Base qualities are missing; no much larger clone stands one base away.

Every donor in the study was a healthy Caucasian. The twin cohort consisted of three pairs of female monozygotic twins, all aged 18 to 29 years. The RNA used for TCR libraries was isolated from peripheral blood mononuclear cells. Separately, the same data were catalogued under a study of yellow fever vaccine responses in identical twins. That second report states: According to the authors, in identical twins the way T cells responded to vaccination appeared partly convergent and partly personalized. In identical twins, the study followed T cell clones that responded to the vaccine with precision.

Source material: PBMCs. The chain was built from TRBV20-1 and TRBJ2-5; perhaps TRBD1 is the D gene, with 5 bases matching. The clonotype comes from a woman between 18 and 30 years old in good health. The nucleotide sequence reads TGCAGTGCTCCCCTCAGGGTTAGGGGACAAGAGACCCAGTACTTC. Its product reads: CSAPLRVRGQETQYF.